Below are 14 T cell receptor beta chains sequenced from a single sample in a study of cytomegalovirus exposure and HLA in healthy donors. 13 Jbeta primers and 60 Vbeta primers were used for the PCR. The assay was immunoSEQ multiplex PCR, and TCRdb's table has in-frame clones only and misses some. The table lists 90,000 to 95,000 clones, about 85% of them singletons. Sequenced: PBMCs. Receptors originate from a girl under 10 years old in good health and CMV-seropositive.

This clone was recorded once. This sequence joins TRBV5-1 and TRBJ1-5, with D possibly matching TRBD1 (6 bases). V was cut by 4 bases and J by 7 bases, with 18 bases left in between. This CDR3 is 15 amino acids long. Looked up from germline, CDR1 is SGHRS and CDR2 is YFSETQ. The CDR3 sequence is CASSLQGMVGQPQHF. CDR3 sequence (DNA): TGCGCCAGCAGCCTACAGGGTATGGTTGGGCAGCCCCAGCATTTT.

The chain combines TRBV9 with TRBJ2-5; TRBD2 might be the D (5 bases). Trimming took off 3 bases at V and 12 bases at J, with 12 bases between the two ends. Germline V gene sequence: CDR1 SGDLS, CDR2 YYNGEE. The CDR3 covers 11 residues. DNA for the CDR3: TGTGCCAGCAGCGGCCTCGAGGGCAAGTACTTC. Translation: CASSGLEGKYF.

V is TRBV30 and J is TRBJ2-7, with 7 bases lining up with TRBD2. The V gene end was trimmed by 4 bases and the J gene end by 3 bases; junction bases not matched to a gene: 6. Looked up from germline, CDR1 is GTSNPN and CDR2 is SVGIG (reference sequence). This CDR3 comprises 13 residues. The CDR3 nucleotides read TGTGCCTGGACCACGGTAGCGGGCTACGAGCAGTACTTC. Encoded protein: CAWTTVAGYEQYF.

This clone showed up just once. The chain has TRBV11-2 and TRBJ1-2; unclear D gene. This CDR3 is 17 amino acids long. Trimming removed 2 bases from V and 1 base from J, with 17 bases in between. Germline V lookup: CDR1 SGHAT, CDR2 FQNNGV. CDR3 nucleotide sequence: TGTGCCAGCAGCTTAACCTCTTTCAGCCGACTTAACTATGGCTACACCTTC. Its translation: CASSLTSFSRLNYGYTF. The whole variable domain, filled in from reference TRBV11-2 and TRBJ1-2, reads EAGVAQSPRYKIIEKRQSVAFWCNPISGHATLYWYQQILGQGPKLLIQFQNNGVVDDSQLPKDRFSAERLKGVDSTLKIQPAKLEDSAVYLCASSLTSFSRLNYGYTFGSGTRLTVV.

The genes are TRBV7-6 and TRBJ2-1, with D uncertain. V lost 1 base and J 10 bases, leaving 8 bases between the germline ends. From germline, CDR1 is SGHVS and CDR2 FNYEAQ. The CDR3 spans 12 residues. CDR3 in amino acids: CASSLEAREQFF. The CDR3 DNA reads as TGTGCCAGCAGCTTAGAGGCCAGGGAGCAGTTCTTC.

The chain joins TRBV30 to TRBJ2-1; D uncertain. Trimming took 8 bases from V and 0 from J, leaving 14 bases between them. The CDR3 is made up of 14 amino acids. The germline CDR1 and CDR2 sequences are GTSNPN and SVGIG (reference sequence). CDR3 amino acids: CAVTELSSYNEQFF. CDR3 nucleotide sequence: TGTGCCGTGACGGAGTTGAGCTCCTACAATGAGCAGTTCTTC.

This rearrangement joins TRBV30 to TRBJ2-7, with 10 bases lining up with TRBD2. CDR3 size: 14 residues. Germline CDR1 and CDR2: GTSNPN and SVGIG (reference sequence). V shed 2 bases and J 7 bases; nucleotides not matched to a gene: 8. CDR3 DNA sequence: TGTGCCTGGAGTAGCGGGGGGGGGTTGAAAGAGCAGTACTTC. Translation: CAWSSGGGLKEQYF.

V gene TRBV28 combines with J gene TRBJ1-5, with 7 bases lining up with TRBD1. The V gene's germline CDR1 is MDHEN and CDR2 SYDVKM. V shed 7 bases and J 6 bases; nucleotides not matched to a gene: 9. This CDR3 spans 14 amino acids. The CDR3 spells CASTETGKGQPQHF. DNA of the CDR3: TGTGCCAGCACCGAGACAGGGAAAGGTCAGCCCCAGCATTTT.

This chain uses TRBV30 with TRBJ1-2, with 10 bases aligning to TRBD1. In germline, CDR1 is GTSNPN, CDR2 SVGIG (reference sequence). Trimming took 2 bases from V and 4 from J; bases not matched to a gene: 7. The CDR3 length is 15 residues. In nucleotides, the CDR3 is TGTGCCTGGAGTTGGTCGACAGGGGGCTTCTATGGCTACACCTTC. This translates into CAWSWSTGGFYGYTF. Filled out from reference TRBV30 and TRBJ1-2, the complete variable domain reads SQTIHQWPATLVQPVGSPLSLECTVEGTSNPNLYWYRQAAGRGLQLLFYSVGIGQISSEVPQNLSASRPQDRQFILSSKKLLLSDSGFYLCAWSWSTGGFYGYTFGSGTRLTVV.

The V gene is TRBV13, the J gene TRBJ1-4; TRBD1 is a possible D gene (6 bases). Germline CDR1 PRHDT, CDR2 FYEKMQ (reference sequence). V was pared by 8 bases and J by 8 bases, with 12 bases between. The CDR3 has 12 amino acids. CDR3 in DNA: TGTGCCAGCGGGGGACAAAACGAAAAACTGTTTTTT. Its protein product is CASGGQNEKLFF.

The chain has TRBV7-2 and TRBJ2-1; D might be TRBD1 (5 bases). V lost 5 bases to trimming and J lost 13 bases, with 21 bases between them. Germline CDR1 and CDR2: SGHTA and FQGNSA. This CDR3 spans 14 amino acids. CDR3 residues: CASSSSQGPARQFF. In DNA form, the CDR3 reads TGTGCCAGCAGCAGCTCCCAGGGCCCTGCGAGACAGTTCTTC.

The V and J genes are TRBV9 and TRBJ1-1; D gene uncertain. This CDR3 spans 14 amino acids. Trimming pared 5 bases from V and 1 base from J, leaving 12 bases between. In germline, CDR1 is SGDLS, CDR2 YYNGEE. CDR3: CASSSDAGNTEAFF. The CDR3 nucleotides are TGTGCCAGCAGTTCGGACGCGGGGAACACTGAAGCTTTCTTT.

The chain employs TRBV29-1 and TRBJ2-7, with 10 bases lining up with TRBD2. The CDR3 has 15 residues. V lost 4 bases to trimming and J lost 5 bases; unmatched junction nucleotides: 11. Per germline, CDR1 SQVTM and CDR2 ANQGSEA. DNA of the CDR3: TGCAGCGTTGGGGTCCCTAGCGGGAGTACGGACGAGCAGTACTTC. It codes for CSVGVPSGSTDEQYF.

V usage is TRBV10-2 and J usage is TRBJ2-7, with TRBD1 matching 7 bases. Germline CDR1 is WSHSY and CDR2 is SAAADI. V was clipped by 8 bases and J by 2 bases; unmatched bases: 12. The CDR3 sequence is 15 residues long. CDR3 nucleotide sequence: TGCGCCAGCTCCATTGGGACAGCCGTCACCTACGAGCAGTACTTC. The encoded protein is CASSIGTAVTYEQYF.